The 19 T cell receptor beta chains given below trace back to one sample, sequenced in a study of blood T cells in healthy people across ages. A second PCR, run for about 7 to 12 cycles, used a sample-barcoded 5' primer plus a J-beta primer mix. Using its own MiXCR run on the 5' RACE reads, TCRdb lists one record per CDR3 protein. The repertoire holds roughly 1,300,000 distinct CDR3 sequences, 59% seen once, with approximately 7% in the top ten. Specimen: blood. Receptors originate from a young man in good health.

The chain uses TRBV20-1 and TRBJ2-3, with D possibly TRBD1 on 6 matching bases. The CDR3 is 15 amino acids. Germline lookup yields CDR1 DFQATT and CDR2 SNEGSKA (reference sequence). V lost 4 bases, J lost 5 bases, and 19 bases lay in between. The CDR3 loop reads CSATPGQGIRDTQYF. CDR3 DNA sequence: TGCAGTGCTACCCCGGGGCAGGGGATCAGAGATACGCAGTATTTT.

This chain joins TRBV5-1 and TRBJ1-1; D unresolved. Germline V gene data show CDR1 as SGHRS and CDR2 as YFSETQ. V was pared by 4 bases and J by 7 bases, with 17 bases between. The CDR3 sequence is 14 residues long. For the CDR3, the DNA is TGCGCCAGCAGCATCGTAGCGGGTTTTGATGAAGCTTTCTTT. Translated: CASSIVAGFDEAFF.

The chain is built from TRBV7-2 and TRBJ1-2, with TRBD1 as a possible D gene (5 bases). The germline CDR1 and CDR2 sequences are SGHTA and FQGNSA. This CDR3 is built from 14 residues. Trimming pared 1 base from V and 6 bases from J, leaving 12 bases between. The CDR3 spells CASSLGGFGDGYTF. CDR3 bases: TGTGCCAGCAGCTTAGGGGGGTTCGGCGATGGCTACACCTTC.

There are a few counts of this clonotype. This chain links TRBV4-1 with TRBJ2-7; D remains ambiguous. Germline loops: CDR1 MGHRA, CDR2 YSYEKL. V dropped 2 bases and J dropped 2 bases, with 16 bases sitting between them. The CDR3 has 16 residues. CDR3 region: CASSQSVERGTYEQYF. Written as DNA, the CDR3 is TGCGCCAGCAGCCAATCCGTGGAGAGAGGAACCTACGAGCAGTACTTC.

This clonotype occurred a few times. This rearrangement joins TRBV20-1 to TRBJ2-7; 10 bases agree with TRBD2. Germline trimming cut 0 bases from V and 2 bases from J; bases unmatched to any gene: 4. This CDR3 region has 15 residues. CDR1 and CDR2 (germline): DFQATT, SNEGSKA (reference sequence). Here the CDR3 DNA reads TGCAGTGCTAGAGATGCGAGCGGGAGGGCCTACGAGCAGTACTTC. It specifies CSARDASGRAYEQYF.

The chain employs TRBV7-2 and TRBJ2-1, with 7 bases matching TRBD2. The CDR3 runs to 15 residues. V shed 1 base and J 4 bases; nucleotides not matched to a gene: 4. CDR1 is SGHTA and CDR2 is FQGNSA in the germline V gene. The DNA of the CDR3 is TGTGCCAGCAGCTTAGAGGGACTACGATACAATGAGCAGTTCTTC. Protein sequence: CASSLEGLRYNEQFF.

This clonotype has a handful of counts. V and J are TRBV4-1 and TRBJ2-5; 8 nucleotides align to TRBD2. There are 15 residues in the CDR3. Germline loops: CDR1 MGHRA, CDR2 YSYEKL. Trimming cost V 6 bases and J 4 bases; bases outside gene matches: 10. CDR3 bases: TGCGCCAGCAGTCTCGCCAGCGGGAGCGGAGAGACCCAGTACTTC. Translated: CASSLASGSGETQYF.

This sequence joins TRBV28 and TRBJ2-4; possibly TRBD1 or TRBD2 for D (6 bases each). The V gene's germline CDR1 is MDHEN and CDR2 SYDVKM. The length of the CDR3 is 18 residues. V lost 6 bases and J 2 bases, leaving 23 bases between the germline ends. The CDR3 bases are TGTGCCAGCAGGCCTTTTAACCGAGGGGGGACATCCAAAAACATTCAGTACTTC. Residues: CASRPFNRGGTSKNIQYF.

The V and J genes are TRBV20-1 and TRBJ2-1; D call uncertain. This CDR3 comprises 12 residues. The V end was cut by 3 bases, the J end by 3 bases, with 6 bases between. Germline CDR1 DFQATT, CDR2 SNEGSKA (reference sequence). CDR3 residues: CSARTLYNEQFF. DNA of the CDR3: TGCAGTGCTAGGACCCTCTACAATGAGCAGTTCTTC.

The rearrangement links TRBV5-1 to TRBJ2-7; the D gene is possibly TRBD1 (6 bases). V dropped 2 bases and J dropped 1 base, with 13 bases sitting between them. CDR1 and CDR2 (germline): SGHRS, YFSETQ. The CDR3 spans 15 residues. The chain's CDR3 is CASSFGDISSYEQYF. In nucleotides, the CDR3 is TGCGCCAGCAGCTTTGGGGACATCTCATCCTACGAGCAGTACTTC.

For the CDR3, the DNA is TGTGCCAGCAGTGAACGTGCGGGGAGGCTGTTCTTC. It yields the protein CASSERAGRLFF. The rearrangement links TRBV6-4 to TRBJ2-1, with D possibly being TRBD2 (6 bases). In germline, CDR1 is MRHNA, CDR2 SNTAGT. The CDR3 runs 12 residues. The V end lost 3 bases, the J end lost 15 bases, and 15 bases lay between the germline ends.

This clonotype was recorded at least ten times. The chain joins TRBV7-8 to TRBJ2-3; 11 bases are shared with TRBD2. This CDR3 comprises 15 residues. After removal of 2 bases from V and 3 bases from J, the junction contained 1 base not matched to a gene. Germline assignment: CDR1 SGHVS and CDR2 FQNEAQ. CDR3: CASSLTSGGTDTQYF. Here the CDR3 DNA reads TGTGCCAGCAGCTTAACTAGCGGGGGAACAGATACGCAGTATTTT.

The chain carries TRBV10-3 and TRBJ2-3; 15 nucleotides line up with TRBD2. The CDR3 loop spans 13 amino acids. Germline CDR1 reads ENHRY; CDR2 reads SYGVKD. With V trimmed by 11 bases and J by 6 bases, 3 bases remained unmatched. CDR3 sequence reads: CASGTSGRDTQYF. CDR3 DNA sequence: TGTGCCTCCGGGACTAGCGGGAGGGATACGCAGTATTTT.

J is TRBJ1-2 and V is TRBV6-5, with 7 bases that match TRBD1. V shed 8 bases, J shed 3 bases, and the junction held 9 bases outside the gene matches. The CDR3 sequence is 14 residues long. The germline V gene encodes CDR1 MNHEY and CDR2 SVGAGI. CDR3 amino acids: CASGTTGTDYGYTF. The DNA for the CDR3 is TGTGCCAGCGGTACCACCGGGACAGACTATGGCTACACCTTC.

For this clonotype: At one end the junction does not follow the germline gene, possibly because of a read error. The V gene is TRBV12-3 or TRBV12-4, the J gene TRBJ2-7, with D perhaps matching TRBD1 (6 bases). CDR3 size: 15 residues. The CDR3 loop is CARRSTGKGSYEQYF. CDR3 in DNA: TGTGCCCGCAGGTCTACAGGGAAAGGCTCCTACGAGCAGTACTTC.

V usage is TRBV25-1 and J usage is TRBJ2-4, with D hard to call. V was pared by 1 base and J by 7 bases, with 17 bases between. The germline gives CDR1 MGHDK, CDR2 SYGVNS. This CDR3 is 16 amino acids long. The CDR3 nucleotides read TGTGCCAGCAGTGAATCTGGGCGAGTTCCCTGGAACATTCAGTACTTC. This codes for CASSESGRVPWNIQYF.

The chain has TRBV3-1 and TRBJ2-5; the match to TRBD1 covers 9 bases. The CDR3 covers 16 residues. V lost 1 base, J lost 5 bases, and 8 bases stayed unmatched. The V gene's germline CDR1 is LGHDT and CDR2 YNNKEL (reference sequence). The CDR3 region is CASSQGEQGAYETQYF. The CDR3 nucleotides are TGTGCCAGCAGCCAAGGAGAACAGGGGGCTTATGAGACCCAGTACTTC.

The chain is built from TRBV2 and TRBJ2-1; D is undetermined. The CDR3 consists of 14 residues. V was trimmed by 7 bases and J by 3 bases, leaving 13 bases between them. Germline CDR1 SNHLY, CDR2 FYNNEI. The CDR3 DNA sequence: TGTGCCAGCAATCCCGAGATAGACTACAATGAGCAGTTCTTC. Translating it yields CASNPEIDYNEQFF.

This clonotype was counted many times. CDR3 region: CASSLTGGEQYF. CDR3 coding DNA: TGTGCCAGCAGCCTGACAGGGGGCGAGCAGTACTTC. This chain connects TRBV12-3 or TRBV12-4 to TRBJ2-7; the match to TRBD1 covers 9 bases. Trimming took 6 bases from V and 6 from J; bases not matched to a gene: 3. This CDR3 spans 12 amino acids.